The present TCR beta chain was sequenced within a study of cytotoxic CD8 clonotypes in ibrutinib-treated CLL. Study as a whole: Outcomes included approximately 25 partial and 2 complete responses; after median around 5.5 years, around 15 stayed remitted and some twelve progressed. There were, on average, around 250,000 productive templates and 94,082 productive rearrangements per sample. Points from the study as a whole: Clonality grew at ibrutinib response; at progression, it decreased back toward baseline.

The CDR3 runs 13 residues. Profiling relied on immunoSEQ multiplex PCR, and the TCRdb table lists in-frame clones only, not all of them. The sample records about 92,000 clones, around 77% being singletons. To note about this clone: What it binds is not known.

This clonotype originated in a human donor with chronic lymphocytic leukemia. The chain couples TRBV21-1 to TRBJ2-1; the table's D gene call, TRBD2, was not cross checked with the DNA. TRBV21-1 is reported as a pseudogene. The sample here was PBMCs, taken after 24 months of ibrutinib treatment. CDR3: CAREREWYNEQFF. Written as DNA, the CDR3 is TGTGCCAGAGAGCGGGAGTGGTACAATGAGCAGTTCTTC.